This is a list of T cell receptor beta chains from one sample in a study of cytomegalovirus exposure and HLA in healthy donors. Method: immunoSEQ multiplex PCR; TCRdb's copy keeps in-frame clones and lacks some. The listing contains around 130,000 clones. The sequenced sample consisted of PBMCs. The receptors stem from an older woman in good health and CMV-seronegative. Both conserved end residues are part of each CDR3. D genes are given only for firm matches.

TRBV6-5	TRBJ1-2	TRBD1	CASSYDRDYGYTF	TGTGCCAGCAGCTACGACAGGGACTATGGCTACACCTTC
TRBV5-1	TRBJ2-2	.	CASSRSGGGYSNTGELFF	TGCGCCAGCAGCCGGTCGGGCGGGGGCTACTCGAACACCGGGGAGCTGTTTTTT
TRBV5-1	TRBJ1-1	TRBD1	CASSFRQGGTEAFF	TGCGCCAGCAGCTTTCGTCAGGGGGGTACTGAAGCTTTCTTT
TRBV10-3	TRBJ2-5	TRBD1	CAISETTPGTGGGETQYF	TGTGCCATCAGTGAGACTACCCCTGGGACAGGGGGGGGTGAGACCCAGTACTTC
TRBV19	TRBJ2-2	TRBD2	CASSPRPLAGSFLAGELFF	TGTGCCAGTAGTCCTCGCCCCCTAGCGGGGAGCTTTCTTGCCGGGGAGCTGTTTTTT
TRBV10-3	TRBJ2-6	.	CAISDGETGVSGANVLTF	TGTGCCATCAGTGACGGGGAAACTGGAGTCTCTGGGGCCAACGTCCTGACTTTC
TRBV6-1	TRBJ1-4	.	CASSEARGGSFEKLFF	TGTGCCAGCAGTGAAGCCCGAGGAGGGAGTTTTGAAAAACTGTTTTTT
TRBV10-3	TRBJ1-5	.	CAISDGGNQPQHF	TGTGCCATCAGTGACGGGGGCAATCAGCCCCAGCATTTT
TRBV18	TRBJ1-1	.	CASSPRLGRDEAFF	TGTGCCAGCTCACCACGTTTGGGCCGAGATGAAGCTTTCTTT
TRBV11-2	TRBJ1-3	.	CASSLVTEFSGNTIYF	TGTGCCAGCAGCTTAGTCACAGAGTTCTCTGGAAACACCATATATTTT
TRBV19	TRBJ2-3	TRBD2	CASSKGSGRATDTQYF	TGTGCCAGTAGTAAGGGTAGCGGGAGGGCCACAGATACGCAGTATTTT
TRBV5-1	TRBJ1-6	.	CASSLGREGTYNSPLHF	TGCGCCAGCAGCTTGGGCCGCGAGGGCACCTATAATTCACCCCTCCACTTT
TRBV29-1	TRBJ2-7	.	CSVVRGNYEQYF	TGCAGCGTTGTCAGGGGTAACTACGAGCAGTACTTC
TRBV18	TRBJ2-5	.	CASSPVQETQYF	TGTGCCAGCTCACCCGTACAAGAGACCCAGTACTTC
TRBV19	TRBJ2-4	TRBD1	CASRHTGGKNIQYF	TGTGCCAGTAGGCATACAGGGGGGAAAAACATTCAGTACTTC
TRBV7-9	TRBJ2-7	TRBD1	CASSFRTGAEQYF	TGTGCCAGCAGCTTCCGCACAGGGGCCGAGCAGTACTTC
TRBV7-3	TRBJ1-2	.	CASSSPTESGYTF	TGTGCCAGCAGCTCCCCCACAGAATCCGGCTACACCTTC
TRBV19	TRBJ2-2	.	CASYRGGGNTGELFF	TGTGCCAGTTACCGAGGGGGGGGGAACACCGGGGAGCTGTTTTTT
TRBV21-1	TRBJ2-2	.	CASSKALRGQMNTGELFF	TGTGCCAGCAGCAAAGCGCTACGTGGGCAGATGAACACCGGGGAGCTGTTTTTT
TRBV27	TRBJ1-1	.	CASSLVGENEAFF	TGTGCCAGCAGTTTAGTAGGAGAGAATGAAGCTTTCTTT
TRBV5-1	TRBJ2-1	TRBD2	CASSLVTSGNNEQFF	TGCGCCAGCAGCTTGGTCACTAGCGGGAACAATGAGCAGTTCTTC
TRBV25-1	TRBJ2-5	TRBD2	CASSEPGRRETQYF	TGTGCCAGCAGTGAACCCGGGAGGAGAGAGACCCAGTACTTC
TRBV7-9	TRBJ2-2	TRBD1	CASSLGTGGDTGELFF	TGTGCCAGCAGCTTAGGGACAGGGGGCGACACCGGGGAGCTGTTTTTT
TRBV7-8	TRBJ1-2	.	CASSLADAGSGGYGYTF	TGTGCCAGCAGCTTAGCGGACGCCGGCAGTGGGGGGTATGGCTACACCTTC
TRBV19	TRBJ1-5	.	CASSIDGLAGQPQHF	TGTGCCAGTAGTATAGATGGGCTTGCAGGTCAGCCCCAGCATTTT
TRBV5-4	TRBJ2-1	.	CASSSLSNNEQFF	TGTGCCAGCAGCTCGCTCTCTAACAATGAGCAGTTCTTC
TRBV5-1	TRBJ1-5	TRBD1	CASPPNRDRSNQPQHF	TGCGCCAGCCCTCCCAACAGGGACAGGAGCAATCAGCCCCAGCATTTT
TRBV7-9	TRBJ2-1	.	CASSLVQGQFF	TGTGCCAGCAGCTTAGTTCAGGGGCAGTTCTTC
TRBV4-1	TRBJ2-5	.	CASSQETGRQETQYF	TGCGCCAGCAGCCAAGAGACAGGGAGGCAAGAGACCCAGTACTTC
TRBV18	TRBJ2-5	TRBD2	CASSPSLAVETQYF	TGTGCCAGCTCACCATCACTAGCGGTGGAGACCCAGTACTTC
TRBV19	TRBJ2-7	TRBD1	CASRPSGTGGYEQYF	TGTGCCAGTAGGCCCTCGGGGACAGGGGGCTACGAGCAGTACTTC
TRBV5-8	TRBJ1-5	TRBD1	CASSPRTGPQPQHF	TGTGCCAGCAGCCCTCGGACAGGGCCTCAGCCCCAGCATTTT
TRBV5-1	TRBJ1-2	.	CASSLDLGGYTF	TGCGCCAGCAGCTTGGATCTGGGCGGCTACACCTTC
TRBV28	TRBJ1-2	TRBD1	CASLGQFFYGYTF	TGTGCCAGCCTGGGACAGTTCTTCTATGGCTACACCTTC
TRBV6-1	TRBJ1-2	.	CASSEGRVFGYTF	TGTGCCAGCAGTGAAGGAAGAGTGTTTGGCTACACCTTC
TRBV28	TRBJ1-6	.	CASRKFLTGNNSPLHF	TGTGCCAGCAGAAAGTTTCTGACAGGTAACAATTCACCCCTCCACTTT
TRBV7-2	TRBJ2-7	.	CASSQDRSYEQYF	TGTGCCAGCAGCCAGGACAGAAGCTACGAGCAGTACTTC
TRBV18	TRBJ2-7	TRBD2	CASSSTSGSYEQYF	TGTGCCAGCTCATCGACTAGCGGGAGCTACGAGCAGTACTTC
TRBV7-2	TRBJ2-7	.	CASSSVYEQYF	TGTGCCAGCAGCTCTGTCTACGAGCAGTACTTC
TRBV25-1	TRBJ2-7	TRBD1	CASSETGVVSYEQYF	TGTGCCAGCAGTGAAACAGGGGTAGTGTCGTACGAGCAGTACTTC
TRBV5-1	TRBJ2-3	.	CASSYQGGTNTDTQYF	TGCGCCAGCAGCTATCAAGGAGGGACCAACACAGATACGCAGTATTTT
TRBV5-1	TRBJ1-1	.	CASSFSGGDTEAFF	TGCGCCAGCAGCTTTTCGGGAGGGGACACTGAAGCTTTCTTT
TRBV5-1	TRBJ2-7	.	CASSSPHRDTSYEQYF	TGCGCCAGCAGCTCGCCTCACCGGGACACCTCCTACGAGCAGTACTTC
TRBV5-1	TRBJ2-7	.	CASTPVGGTYEQYF	TGCGCCAGCACCCCTGTCGGGGGTACCTACGAGCAGTACTTC
TRBV4-2	TRBJ2-7	TRBD2	CASSHHGTSGSHEQYF	TGTGCCAGCAGCCACCATGGGACTAGCGGGAGCCACGAGCAGTACTTC
TRBV10-2	TRBJ2-5	TRBD1	CASGGKDRGETQYF	TGCGCCAGCGGGGGGAAGGACAGGGGGGAGACCCAGTACTTC
TRBV5-1	TRBJ2-3	.	CASSLAVLSTDTQYF	TGCGCCAGCAGCTTGGCCGTTTTGAGCACAGATACGCAGTATTTT
TRBV28	TRBJ1-2	TRBD1	CASSGDRGIYGYTF	TGTGCCAGCAGTGGGGACAGGGGAATCTATGGCTACACCTTC
TRBV28	TRBJ2-7	TRBD2	CASSPAGTSGRYEQYF	TGTGCCAGCAGCCCCGCCGGGACTAGCGGGAGATACGAGCAGTACTTC
TRBV11-3	TRBJ2-1	.	CASSLVGRYNEQFF	TGTGCCAGCAGCTTAGTTGGGCGATACAATGAGCAGTTCTTC
TRBV5-1	TRBJ2-7	TRBD2	CASSRTSGGLSYEQYF	TGCGCCAGCAGCCGGACTAGCGGAGGTCTCTCCTACGAGCAGTACTTC
TRBV5-1	TRBJ2-7	.	CASSIQGNEQYF	TGCGCCAGCAGCATTCAGGGGAACGAGCAGTACTTC
TRBV19	TRBJ1-1	TRBD1	CASSGQGNTEAFF	TGTGCCAGTAGTGGACAGGGAAATACTGAAGCTTTCTTT
TRBV19	TRBJ1-5	TRBD1	CASSRQGAQPQHF	TGTGCCAGTAGCCGACAGGGGGCCCAGCCCCAGCATTTT
TRBV5-1	TRBJ1-3	TRBD1	CASSLGTGLGNTIYF	TGCGCCAGCAGCCTGGGGACAGGACTTGGAAACACCATATATTTT
TRBV5-1	TRBJ1-6	.	CASSLAGENNSPLHF	TGCGCCAGCAGCTTGGCAGGGGAGAATAATTCACCCCTCCACTTT
TRBV10-2	TRBJ1-1	.	CASRPDSLNTEAFF	TGCGCCAGCAGACCGGACAGCTTGAACACTGAAGCTTTCTTT